A selection of T cell receptor beta chains follows, all from one sample in a study of T cell repertoires in cytomegalovirus infection. From the reads, TCRdb called clonotypes with MiXCR, one entry per CDR3 protein. The sample has hundreds of thousands of distinct CDR3 sequences; approximately 10% are singletons. Sequenced material: PBMCs. The origin of the receptors is a human donor in good health (CMV status not recorded). Some clones in this sample may be carry-over from other donors' samples. The conserved cysteine and the conserved F or W are not part of the CDR3 here. The order of the fields is D gene, V gene, J gene, clone size, CDR3 protein. The D gene is left open where the match is weak. Part of the rows lack a size; the others show once, few, many or a class for expanded clones.

-,TRBV7-4,TRBJ1-1,once,GSSFYSGGDTEAL
TRBD1,TRBV12-3/TRBV12-4,TRBJ1-5,many,ASSLGQGEQPQH
TRBD1,TRBV11-2,TRBJ1-2,many,ASSTRTGVQGYT
-,TRBV12-3/TRBV12-4,TRBJ1-3,-,ASSVSGTPYSGNTIY
TRBD1,TRBV6-1,TRBJ2-7,many,ASSFRDRANEQY
TRBD2,TRBV28,TRBJ2-7,many,ASDLLAGGQQY
-,TRBV20-1,TRBJ2-7,-,SARDPAGGGYEQY
TRBD1,TRBV5-4,TRBJ1-2,-,ASSLAGQGAYGYT
-,TRBV29-1,TRBJ1-3,many,SVEGQLSGNTIY
-,TRBV19,TRBJ2-2,many,ASSTQVKELF
TRBD1,TRBV12-5,TRBJ2-2,many,ASGLAAGTGLATGELF
-,TRBV27,TRBJ2-7,-,ASSFRGVGEQY
TRBD1,TRBV27,TRBJ2-7,many,ASSSSDRVYEQY
TRBD1,TRBV10-3,TRBJ2-1,many,AISEDRGHGNEQF
TRBD2,TRBV19,TRBJ2-4,-,ASSSQREDDIQY
-,TRBV24-1,TRBJ1-2,few,ATSDGDRFYGYT
TRBD1,TRBV6-2/TRBV6-3,TRBJ1-1,few,ATNPDRVNTEAF
-,TRBV20-1,TRBJ1-2,-,SARGPNGYT
-,TRBV20-1,TRBJ1-6,-,SASRGGTLH
TRBD2,TRBV20-1,TRBJ2-3,many,SARATSGWGDTQY
-,TRBV18,TRBJ1-2,-,ASSSTRDYGYT
-,TRBV20-1,TRBJ1-1,many,SARDNAKGTEAF